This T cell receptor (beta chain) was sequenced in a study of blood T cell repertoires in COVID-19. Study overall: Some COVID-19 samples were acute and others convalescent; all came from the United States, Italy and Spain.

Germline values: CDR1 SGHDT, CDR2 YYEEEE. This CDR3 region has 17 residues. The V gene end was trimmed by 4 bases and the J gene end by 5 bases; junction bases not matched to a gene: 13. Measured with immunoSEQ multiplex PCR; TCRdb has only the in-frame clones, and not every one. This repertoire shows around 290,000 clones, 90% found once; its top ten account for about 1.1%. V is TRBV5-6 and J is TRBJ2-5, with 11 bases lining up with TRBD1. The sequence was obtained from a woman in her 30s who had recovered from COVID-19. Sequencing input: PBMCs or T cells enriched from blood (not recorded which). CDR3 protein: CASSHTDRGRLGETQYF. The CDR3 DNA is TGTGCCAGCAGCCATACGGACAGGGGGCGATTGGGGGAGACCCAGTACTTC.